Listed here are 11 T cell receptor beta chains from one sample, sequenced in a study of CD8+ T cells in alopecia areata. Described treatment: oral pan-JAK inhibitor, 5-10 mg twice daily. Extracted RNA was reverse transcribed, and the resulting cDNA served as sequencing template. The table came from immunoSEQ multiplex PCR; TCRdb's copy has only in-frame clones and leaves some out. The sample shows 80,000 to 100,000 clones, roughly 40% of them seen only once. The sequencing used CD8+ T cells sorted from blood, collected at week 24, from a patient treated with tofacitinib. These receptors were taken from a human donor with alopecia areata.

The V call is TRBV9, the J call TRBJ2-3, with D unresolved. CDR3 length equals 15 residues. Trimming took 0 bases from V and 0 from J, leaving 8 bases between them. Germline CDR1 reads SGDLS; CDR2 reads YYNGEE. CDR3 nucleotide sequence: TGTGCCAGCAGCGTAGAATTTCGGAGCACAGATACGCAGTATTTT. Amino acids: CASSVEFRSTDTQYF.

J is TRBJ2-3 and V is TRBV27; TRBD1 matches 9 bases. This CDR3 region has 14 residues. Germline CDR1 and CDR2: MNHEY and SMNVEV (reference sequence). Unmatched junction bases numbered 6, after V lost 5 bases and J lost 6 bases. CDR3 loop: CASSLWTGADTQYF. The CDR3 DNA sequence: TGTGCCAGCAGTCTTTGGACAGGGGCCGATACGCAGTATTTT.

Only a few counts were recorded for this clone. The chain is built from TRBV27 and TRBJ2-7; D unclear. Trimming cost V 0 bases and J 8 bases, with 11 bases left between them. CDR3 length: 13 amino acids. CDR1 and CDR2 (germline): MNHEY, SMNVEV (reference sequence). CDR3 DNA: TGTGCCAGCAGTTTATCGTCCCGGTTTCAGCAGTACTTC. Translated, it gives CASSLSSRFQQYF.

The rearrangement joins TRBV7-9 to TRBJ2-1; TRBD2 is a possible D gene (5 bases). Looked up from germline, CDR1 is SEHNR and CDR2 is FQNEAQ (reference sequence). V dropped 6 bases and J dropped 8 bases, with 14 bases sitting between them. CDR3 length equals 13 residues. CDR3 protein: CASRGGGTDEQFF. CDR3 nucleotides: TGTGCCAGCAGGGGTGGAGGTACCGATGAGCAGTTCTTC.

The rearrangement joins TRBV2 to TRBJ1-5, with a possible D match to TRBD1 (6 bases). Looked up from germline, CDR1 is SNHLY and CDR2 is FYNNEI. The ends were cut back, 2 bases at V and 3 bases at J, with 14 bases in the middle. This CDR3 contains 16 residues. The DNA of the CDR3 is TGTGCCAGCAGTGAATGGGTAGGGGGGGTCAATCAGCCCCAGCATTTT. This translates into CASSEWVGGVNQPQHF.

Here the CDR3 reads CASSLATGETQYF. The CDR3 region has the DNA TGTGCCAGTAGTTTAGCGACAGGGGAGACCCAGTACTTC. The chain recombines TRBV19 with TRBJ2-5; 7 bases are a match to TRBD1. The CDR3 extends over 13 amino acids. V shed 5 bases and J 5 bases; nucleotides not matched to a gene: 5. The V gene's germline CDR1 is LNHDA and CDR2 SQIVND (reference sequence).

This clone came up a few times. This chain uses TRBV7-9 with TRBJ2-7; no firm D call. This CDR3 has 12 amino acids. V lost 7 bases and J lost 3, with 10 bases in between. Germline V CDR1 and CDR2: SEHNR, FQNEAQ (reference sequence). The CDR3 bases are TGTGCCAGCACAAGGATAGACTACGAGCAGTACTTC. Translation gives CASTRIDYEQYF.

The V and J genes are TRBV30 and TRBJ1-1; D not resolved. Per the germline V gene, CDR1 is GTSNPN and CDR2 is SVGIG (reference sequence). The CDR3 runs to 13 residues. The V end lost 1 base, the J end lost 6 bases, and 12 bases lay between the germline ends. CDR3 bases: TGTGCCTGGAGTGCTTTGGGGATCGCTGAAGCTTTCTTT. Residues: CAWSALGIAEAFF.

This chain links TRBV19 with TRBJ2-1, with 7 bases identical to TRBD2. CDR3 length equals 17 residues. Trimming at V came to 8 bases and at J to 0 bases, leaving 13 bases not matched to a gene. From germline, CDR1 is LNHDA and CDR2 SQIVND (reference sequence). CDR3 sequence (DNA): TGTGCCAGTTGGGGGGGAGGCACCCAAGGCTCCTACAATGAGCAGTTCTTC. The encoded protein is CASWGGGTQGSYNEQFF.

This clone has only a few counts. This chain uses TRBV7-2 with TRBJ2-7; the D is unclear. V was clipped by 3 bases and J by 2 bases, with 8 bases between them. Germline CDR1 and CDR2: SGHTA and FQGNSA. The CDR3 contains 13 residues. This chain's CDR3 is CASSFRAPYEQYF. For the CDR3, the DNA is TGTGCCAGCAGCTTCCGGGCCCCCTACGAGCAGTACTTC.

This sequence joins TRBV27 and TRBJ1-2, with TRBD1 identical over 7 bases. Germline lookup yields CDR1 MNHEY and CDR2 SMNVEV (reference sequence). The CDR3 is made up of 15 amino acids. Trimming cost V 4 bases and J 4 bases; bases outside gene matches: 9. CDR3 protein: CASSSESGQFYGYTF. CDR3 nucleotides: TGTGCCAGCAGTTCCGAATCGGGACAGTTCTATGGCTACACCTTC.